The 10 T cell receptor beta chains below come from one sample, sequenced in a study of neurological immune-mediated disorders. MiXCR, run by TCRdb on the 5' RACE reads, gives a single entry per CDR3 protein. In the table there are 84,000 or so distinct CDR3 sequences, 3.5% to 5.5% of which are singletons. Indicated time point: longitudinal time-point 3. Sequenced material: PBMCs. The receptors shown here come from an older woman with multiple sclerosis.

This clonotype was seen ten or more times. This CDR3 is CASSFAGNAGYNEQFF. CDR3 DNA sequence: TGTGCCAGCAGCTTCGCCGGGAATGCGGGGTACAATGAGCAGTTCTTC. J is TRBJ2-1 and V is TRBV7-9; D might be TRBD2 (6 bases). Deletions cut 3 bases from V and 4 bases from J, with 16 bases between. The CDR3 extends over 16 amino acids. Germline CDR1 SEHNR, CDR2 FQNEAQ (reference sequence).

This clonotype was seen repeatedly, ten times or more. The chain carries TRBV7-2 and TRBJ2-5, with 7 nucleotides matching TRBD2. The CDR3 is made up of 17 amino acids. CDR1 and CDR2 from the germline V gene are SGHTA and FQGNSA. The V and J ends lost 1 base and 1 base, in that order; junction bases with no gene match: 9. CDR3 in DNA: TGTGCCAGCAGCTTAGGGGTTCTTAGCGGGCCCCAAGAGACCCAGTACTTC. Translated: CASSLGVLSGPQETQYF.

This clonotype appeared many times. V usage is TRBV15 and J usage is TRBJ2-2, with 7 bases that match TRBD1. The length of the CDR3 is 16 residues. V trimming: 5 bases; J trimming: 6 bases; junction bases outside the gene matches: 12. CDR1 is LNHNV and CDR2 is YYDKDF in the germline V gene (reference sequence). DNA for the CDR3: TGTGCCACCAGCGGAACAACAGGGGTTATTCCCGGGGAGCTGTTTTTT. Residues: CATSGTTGVIPGELFF.

In its sample, this clonotype was seen many times. V usage is TRBV14 and J usage is TRBJ2-1; D is tentatively TRBD1 or TRBD2 (6 bases each). Germline V gene lookup returns CDR1 SGHDN and CDR2 FVKESK. The CDR3 runs 15 residues. V was pared by 4 bases and J by 6 bases, with 16 bases between. CDR3 sequence: CASSPWAGGGNEQFF. The CDR3 coding sequence is TGTGCCAGCAGCCCGTGGGCCGGGGGCGGCAATGAGCAGTTCTTC.

The CDR3 protein is CASSPGGEAGSSYNEQFF. Here the CDR3 DNA reads TGCGCCAGCAGCCCGGGGGGGGAGGCTGGAAGCTCCTACAATGAGCAGTTCTTC. The genes are TRBV5-1 and TRBJ2-1; 8 bases line up with TRBD2. The CDR3 has 18 residues. Trimming cost V 4 bases and J 0 bases; bases outside gene matches: 12. Germline V lookup: CDR1 SGHRS, CDR2 YFSETQ.

Ten or more counts support this clonotype. This rearrangement joins TRBV6-6 to TRBJ2-3; 7 nucleotides align to TRBD2. The CDR3 length is 15 residues. After removal of 5 bases from V and 2 bases from J, the junction contained 7 bases not matched to a gene. Germline-derived CDR1 and CDR2 are MNHNY and SVGAGI (reference sequence). The CDR3, as DNA: TGTGCCAGCAGTGCTTCTAGCGGAAACACAGATACGCAGTATTTT. Translated, it gives CASSASSGNTDTQYF.

Ten or more counts support this clonotype. The genes are TRBV6-5 and TRBJ2-6; possibly TRBD1 for D (7 bases). The CDR3 runs 15 residues. V lost 8 bases and J lost 2, with 13 bases in between. Germline CDR1 and CDR2: MNHEY and SVGAGI. The CDR3 reads CASLQGGTGANVLTF. The CDR3 bases are TGTGCCAGCCTTCAGGGGGGCACTGGGGCCAACGTCCTGACTTTC.

This clonotype was counted many times. The CDR3 spells CASSPSGGAVRQTQYF. In DNA form, the CDR3 reads TGCGCCAGCAGCCCTAGCGGGGGGGCGGTCCGACAGACCCAGTACTTC. The J gene is TRBJ2-5, the V gene TRBV5-1; 12 bases line up with TRBD2. Trimming cost V 4 bases and J 6 bases; bases outside gene matches: 10. CDR1 SGHRS and CDR2 YFSETQ come from the germline V gene. The CDR3 spans 16 residues.

At least ten counts were recorded for this clonotype. This chain joins TRBV29-1 and TRBJ1-2; D is undetermined. Looked up from germline, CDR1 is SQVTM and CDR2 is ANQGSEA. CDR3 length equals 12 residues. The V end lost 7 bases, the J end lost 1 base, and 10 bases lay between the germline ends. The CDR3 DNA is TGCAGCGCAACTTCGGTTAACTATGGCTACACCTTC. Its protein product is CSATSVNYGYTF.

This clonotype was recorded many times. J is TRBJ2-5 and V is TRBV5-6, with 11 bases fitting TRBD1. Germline assignment: CDR1 SGHDT and CDR2 YYEEEE. The CDR3 runs to 15 residues. Trimming took 4 bases from V and 4 from J; bases not matched to a gene: 6. CDR3: CASSEPGTGGETQYF. The CDR3 DNA follows: TGTGCCAGCAGCGAACCCGGGACAGGGGGAGAGACCCAGTACTTC. The full variable domain, rest sourced from reference TRBV5-6 and TRBJ2-5, is DAGVTQSPTHLIKTRGQQVTLRCSPKSGHDTVSWYQQALGQGPQFIFQYYEEEERQRGNFPDRFSGHQFPNYSSELNVNALLLGDSALYLCASSEPGTGGETQYFGPGTRLLVL.